The rows below give T cell receptor beta chains drawn from one sample of a study of post-analysis software for immune sequencing data. TCRdb re-called the PCR reads with MiXCR, one entry per CDR3 protein. The table records 160,000 or so distinct CDR3 sequences, around 36% of them present only once. This specimen was blood, taken after autologous hematopoietic stem cell transplantation. These receptor sequences come from a girl aged 5-17 years with multiple sclerosis. CDR3s include the opening cysteine and the closing phenylalanine or tryptophan. The order of the fields is J gene, clone size, V gene, D gene, CDR3 protein, CDR3 DNA. A D gene is named only where the DNA matches it firmly. Expanded clones are given a class, and other clones once, few, many or no size at all.

>TRBJ2-1|few|TRBV20-1|-
CSASGGTYNEQFF
TGCAGTGCTAGTGGGGGCACCTACAATGAGCAGTTCTTC
>TRBJ2-7|few|TRBV12-3/TRBV12-4|-
CASSNSGEQYF
TGTGCCAGCAGCAACAGTGGCGAGCAGTACTTC
>TRBJ1-1|-|TRBV2|-
CAGSEVSGAEAFF
TGTGCCGGCAGTGAAGTTTCTGGCGCTGAAGCTTTCTTT
>TRBJ2-1|once|TRBV6-2/TRBV6-3|-
CASSYSYRGRVYNEQFF
TGTGCCAGCAGTTACTCGTACCGGGGCAGGGTCTACAATGAGCAGTTCTTC
>TRBJ1-5|few|TRBV12-3/TRBV12-4|-
CASRPRGGNQPQHF
TGTGCCAGCAGGCCCCGCGGGGGCAATCAGCCCCAGCATTTT
>TRBJ1-2|-|TRBV20-1|-
CSARTSRDLDYGYTF
TGCAGTGCTAGAACTAGCCGGGACCTTGACTATGGCTACACCTTC
>TRBJ2-5|few|TRBV12-3/TRBV12-4|-
CASSLMAPQETQYF
TGTGCCAGCAGTTTAATGGCGCCCCAAGAGACCCAGTACTTC
>TRBJ1-4|-|TRBV30|-
CAWSVAEEKLFF
TGTGCCTGGAGTGTAGCGGAAGAAAAACTGTTTTTT
>TRBJ2-7|-|TRBV4-2|-
CASSQVVVGYEQYF
TGTGCCAGCAGCCAAGTAGTGGTTGGGTACGAGCAGTACTTC
>TRBJ2-7|-|TRBV6-6|TRBD1
CASSYSGGQGGYEQYF
TGTGCCAGCAGTTACTCGGGGGGACAGGGGGGATACGAGCAGTACTTC
>TRBJ2-4|few|TRBV4-2|-
CASSQVTRGGGTENIQYF
TGTGCCAGCAGCCAAGTTACAAGGGGCGGCGGAACCGAAAACATTCAGTACTTC
>TRBJ1-2|few|TRBV27|-
CASSLGGYYGYTF
TGTGCCAGCAGTTTGGGGGGCTACTATGGCTACACCTTC
>TRBJ2-1|-|TRBV18|TRBD2
CASSPPASGIFNEQFF
TGTGCCAGCTCCCCGCCGGCTAGCGGGATCTTCAATGAGCAGTTCTTC
>TRBJ2-7|-|TRBV5-1|-
CASRRQTAYEQYF
TGCGCCAGCAGAAGACAGACAGCCTACGAGCAGTACTTC
>TRBJ2-7|few|TRBV20-1|TRBD2
CSAIAGGSDEQYF
TGCAGTGCTATAGCGGGAGGCTCGGACGAGCAGTACTTC
>TRBJ1-5|-|TRBV19|TRBD1
CASSIPGQGARQPQHF
TGTGCCAGTAGTATTCCGGGACAGGGGGCGCGGCAGCCCCAGCATTTT
>TRBJ2-1|few|TRBV6-4|TRBD2
CASSDSGTSGSHEQFF
TGTGCCAGCAGTGACTCAGGGACTAGCGGGAGCCATGAGCAGTTCTTC
>TRBJ2-7|-|TRBV7-9|TRBD1
CASSHRQGYEQYF
TGTGCCAGCAGCCACCGACAGGGCTACGAGCAGTACTTC
>TRBJ2-3|-|TRBV3-1|-
CASSQGGADTQYF
TGTGCCAGCAGCCAAGGAGGGGCAGATACGCAGTATTTT
>TRBJ1-2|once|TRBV28|TRBD1
CASSSYVRGQDGYTF
TGTGCCAGCAGTTCTTATGTTAGGGGGCAGGATGGCTACACCTTC
>TRBJ2-3|-|TRBV12-3/TRBV12-4|-
CASSPRAESTDTEYF
TGTGCCAGCAGTCCCAGGGCAGAGAGCACAGATACGGAGTATTTT
>TRBJ2-1|few|TRBV5-1|-
CASSLEEREGGDEQFF
TGCGCCAGCAGCTTGGAAGAGCGGGAAGGGGGCGATGAGCAGTTCTTC
>TRBJ2-7|-|TRBV2|-
CASSERSRVEQYF
TGTGCCAGCAGTGAGAGGTCTAGGGTCGAGCAGTACTTC
>TRBJ1-2|-|TRBV25-1|-
CASSELYDYGYIF
TGTGCCAGCAGTGAATTGTACGACTATGGCTACATCTTC
>TRBJ1-2|few|TRBV12-3/TRBV12-4|-
CASSLGPGGYTF
TGTGCCAGCAGTCTTGGGCCCGGGGGCTACACCTTC
>TRBJ1-2|few|TRBV5-1|-
CASSLIQSANYGYTF
TGCGCCAGCAGCTTGATACAATCGGCTAACTATGGCTACACCTTC
>TRBJ2-7|few|TRBV20-1|-
CSARGPARDYEQYF
TGCAGTGCTAGAGGTCCAGCGAGGGACTACGAGCAGTACTTC
>TRBJ2-7|medium-sized|TRBV24-1|-
CATSDPWRIPRYEQYF
TGTGCCACCAGTGATCCGTGGCGGATCCCCCGCTACGAGCAGTACTTC
>TRBJ1-1|-|TRBV20-1|-
CSARGGGGSTLSTEAFF
TGCAGTGCTAGAGGTGGGGGTGGTAGTACTTTGAGCACTGAAGCTTTCTTT
>TRBJ2-3|few|TRBV12-3/TRBV12-4|TRBD1
CASSWRTGRTDTQYF
TGTGCCAGCAGTTGGCGGACAGGACGCACAGATACGCAGTATTTT
>TRBJ2-5|-|TRBV12-5|TRBD2
CASGLPWGLAGNQETQYF
TGTGCTAGTGGTTTGCCTTGGGGACTAGCGGGGAACCAAGAGACCCAGTACTTC